The 29 T cell receptor beta chains below were found in one sample sequenced in a study of monozygotic twins with inflammatory bowel disease. Reanalyzing the 5' RACE reads, TCRdb keeps one entry per CDR3 protein, without DNA. The sample includes some 400,000 distinct CDR3 sequences. The sequenced sample was blood. The source is a human donor with ulcerative colitis or Crohn's disease, or a healthy co-twin of an affected twin (not recorded which).

The J gene is TRBJ1-6, the V gene TRBV12-3 or TRBV12-4; the D call of TRBD1 rests on TCRdb alone, since no DNA is present to check it. The CDR3 extends over 14 amino acids. This CDR3 reads CASSFSEGASPLHF.

The V call is TRBV5-1, the J call TRBJ1-1; no DNA is available, so the TRBD1 call from TCRdb remains unchecked. The CDR3 has 13 residues. From germline, CDR1 is SGHRS and CDR2 YFSETQ. The CDR3 protein is CASQGQTVTEAFF.

This chain joins TRBV18 and TRBJ2-5; as DNA is missing, the TRBD1 call by TCRdb cannot be tested. The CDR3 contains 15 residues. Germline CDR1 KGHSH, CDR2 LQKENI. CDR3: CASSPTGAGEETQYF.

The chain combines TRBV20-1 with TRBJ1-2; absent DNA, TCRdb's TRBD1 call cannot be checked. This CDR3 comprises 12 residues. Germline assignment: CDR1 DFQATT and CDR2 SNEGSKA (reference sequence). The CDR3 protein is CSAWGQGVGYTF.

The chain combines TRBV5-1 with TRBJ2-3; with no DNA, the TCRdb D assignment of TRBD2 cannot be verified. The CDR3 is 15 residues long. CDR1 SGHRS and CDR2 YFSETQ come from the germline V gene. The CDR3 is CASSPYLEGTDTQYF.

The gene calls are TRBV10-3 and TRBJ1-1; TCRdb gives TRBD1 as the D gene, but with no DNA this cannot be confirmed. CDR3 size: 14 residues. The germline gives CDR1 ENHRY, CDR2 SYGVKD. CDR3 region: CAMSRDRMNTEAFF.

This rearrangement joins TRBV2 to TRBJ2-1; the D gene TCRdb calls, TRBD2, cannot be checked with no DNA. Germline V gene lookup returns CDR1 SNHLY and CDR2 FYNNEI. This CDR3 spans 16 amino acids. CDR3 protein: CASRVQGTSGTNEQFF.

This chain connects TRBV10-3 to TRBJ2-3. This CDR3 has 14 residues. CDR1 and CDR2 (germline): ENHRY, SYGVKD. The CDR3: CAISESRGTDTQYF.

The chain couples TRBV18 to TRBJ1-1. Germline-derived CDR1 and CDR2 are KGHSH and LQKENI. The CDR3 is made up of 13 amino acids. CDR3 in amino acids: CASSPKVETEAFF.

The chain carries TRBV29-1 and TRBJ1-1. The length of the CDR3 is 12 residues. Germline V gene data show CDR1 as SQVTM and CDR2 as ANQGSEA. CDR3 residues: CSATDGYTEAFF. Based on the CDR3 plus reference TRBV29-1 and TRBJ1-1, the full variable domain is SAVISQKPSRDICQRGTSLTIQCQVDSQVTMMFWYRQQPGQSLTLIATANQGSEATYESGFVIDKFPISRPNLTFSTLTVSNMSPEDSSIYLCSATDGYTEAFFGQGTRLTVV.

The V and J genes are TRBV20-1 and TRBJ2-7; without DNA, the TCRdb call of TRBD2 cannot be checked. The germline V gene encodes CDR1 DFQATT and CDR2 SNEGSKA (reference sequence). The CDR3 extends over 15 amino acids. The chain's CDR3 is CSATRGRASAYEQYF.

The rearrangement joins TRBV4-3 to TRBJ2-5; with no DNA, the TCRdb D assignment of TRBD2 cannot be verified. The CDR3 is made up of 18 amino acids. Germline-derived CDR1 and CDR2 are LGHNA and YSLEER. The CDR3 loop reads CASSPQALAPHPQETQYF.

The rearrangement links TRBV10-3 to TRBJ1-1. The CDR3 runs to 14 residues. From germline, CDR1 is ENHRY and CDR2 SYGVKD. CDR3 in amino acids: CAIRRSGMNTEAFF.

The gene calls are TRBV6-6 and TRBJ1-1; the D call of TRBD1 rests on TCRdb alone, since no DNA is present to check it. CDR1 and CDR2 (germline): MNHNY, SVGAGI (reference sequence). The CDR3 extends over 11 amino acids. This CDR3 is CASTYRAEAFF.

The V gene is TRBV7-2, the J gene TRBJ2-1. CDR3 length equals 15 residues. Germline CDR1 reads SGHTA; CDR2 reads FQGNSA. The CDR3: CASSSFRDSYNEQFF. Full variable domain (outside the CDR3, taken from reference TRBV7-2 and TRBJ2-1): GAGVSQSPSNKVTEKGKDVELRCDPISGHTALYWYRQSLGQGLEFLIYFQGNSAPDKSGLPSDRFSAERTGGSVSTLTIQRTQQEDSAVYLCASSSFRDSYNEQFFGPGTRLTVL.

The genes are TRBV20-1 and TRBJ2-6; TCRdb returns TRBD1, unconfirmable since there is no DNA. This CDR3 is built from 18 residues. Per germline, CDR1 DFQATT and CDR2 SNEGSKA (reference sequence). The CDR3 loop is CSAKTRDTTVSGANVLTF.

V and J are TRBV7-9 and TRBJ1-1; TCRdb's D call of TRBD1 is untestable without DNA. This CDR3 has 17 residues. Germline V CDR1 and CDR2: SEHNR, FQNEAQ (reference sequence). CDR3 residues: CASSLTGIGGVGTEAFF.

The chain employs TRBV6-5 and TRBJ1-1. Germline-derived CDR1 and CDR2 are MNHEY and SVGAGI. The CDR3 consists of 15 residues. This chain's CDR3 is CASSYLPQTNTEAFF.

The chain employs TRBV29-1 and TRBJ2-2; the D call of TRBD1 rests on TCRdb alone, since no DNA is present to check it. The CDR3 is 12 residues long. In germline, CDR1 is SQVTM, CDR2 ANQGSEA. The CDR3 loop is CSAEQGGGELFF.

The genes are TRBV24-1 and TRBJ2-3; checking the TCRdb D call of TRBD1 is not possible without DNA. CDR3 length: 15 amino acids. Germline assignment: CDR1 KGHDR and CDR2 SFDVKD. Here the CDR3 reads CTTSDRQGGTDTQYF.

This chain links TRBV30 with TRBJ2-3; the D call of TRBD2 rests on TCRdb alone, since no DNA is present to check it. The CDR3 consists of 12 residues. Germline V gene data show CDR1 as GTSNPN and CDR2 as SVGIG (reference sequence). CDR3 in amino acids: CAWSVGTSTQYF.

This chain links TRBV18 with TRBJ1-4; TCRdb names TRBD1, which stays unverified in the absence of DNA. The V gene's germline CDR1 is KGHSH and CDR2 LQKENI. The CDR3 covers 15 residues. The CDR3: CASSPLPGANEKLFF.

The chain carries TRBV4-2 and TRBJ1-1. The CDR3 spans 16 residues. The germline V gene encodes CDR1 LGHNA and CDR2 YNFKEQ. The CDR3 loop reads CASSQDGTYLGTEAFF.

The chain employs TRBV12-3 or TRBV12-4 and TRBJ1-6; TCRdb returns TRBD1, unconfirmable since there is no DNA. This CDR3 region has 14 residues. CDR3 sequence reads: CASSLSGDNSPLHF.

The V gene is TRBV7-9, the J gene TRBJ1-1; TCRdb selects TRBD1, and the lack of DNA leaves this call unchecked. The V gene's germline CDR1 is SEHNR and CDR2 FQNEAQ (reference sequence). The CDR3 has 14 amino acids. This CDR3 reads CASSLARDGTEAFF.

This chain connects TRBV18 to TRBJ2-3; TCRdb reports TRBD1, a call that lacks DNA to check it against. Germline values: CDR1 KGHSH, CDR2 LQKENI. This CDR3 contains 14 residues. This CDR3 reads CASSPQGYTDTQYF.

This chain connects TRBV12-3 or TRBV12-4 to TRBJ1-5. CDR3 length equals 15 residues. The CDR3 region is CASSFFQSTNQPQHF.

This sequence joins TRBV7-2 and TRBJ2-2; with no DNA, the TCRdb D assignment of TRBD1 cannot be verified. The CDR3 covers 14 residues. Germline assignment: CDR1 SGHTA and CDR2 FQGNSA. CDR3 residues: CASNPDRRAGELFF. Looking up the rest from reference TRBV7-2 and TRBJ2-2 gives the full variable domain: GAGVSQSPSNKVTEKGKDVELRCDPISGHTALYWYRQSLGQGLEFLIYFQGNSAPDKSGLPSDRFSAERTGGSVSTLTIQRTQQEDSAVYLCASNPDRRAGELFFGEGSRLTVL.

V is TRBV6-1 and J is TRBJ2-7; TCRdb gives TRBD1 as the D gene, but with no DNA this cannot be confirmed. The CDR3 runs to 16 residues. Germline V gene sequence: CDR1 MNHNS, CDR2 SASEGT. Here the CDR3 reads CASSRQTGITSYEQYF.